This T cell receptor (beta chain) was observed in a study of PD-L1 blockade in urothelial cancer. Study at large: Patients arrived having already received 0 to 3 prior chemotherapy regimens. Blood analysis took place 3 weeks (second dose) and 6 weeks after treatment start.

Clones were sequenced by immunoSEQ multiplex PCR, and TCRdb holds only the in-frame ones, with some missing. The top ten hold around 3.5% of the sample, which has 70,000 or so clones, roughly nine tenths seen once. The ends lost 5 bases at V and 2 bases at J; junction bases unmatched: 6. Germline V lookup: CDR1 MDHEN, CDR2 SYDVKM. The CDR3 runs 15 residues. This specimen consisted of PBMCs, obtained around atezolizumab (anti-PD-L1) treatment. This chain uses TRBV28 with TRBJ1-2; 9 nucleotides line up with TRBD1. The receptor was derived from a man in his sixties with urothelial cancer. The CDR3 bases are TGTGCCAGCAGTCAACCGGGACAGGGAAACTATGGCTACACCTTC. Protein: CASSQPGQGNYGYTF.